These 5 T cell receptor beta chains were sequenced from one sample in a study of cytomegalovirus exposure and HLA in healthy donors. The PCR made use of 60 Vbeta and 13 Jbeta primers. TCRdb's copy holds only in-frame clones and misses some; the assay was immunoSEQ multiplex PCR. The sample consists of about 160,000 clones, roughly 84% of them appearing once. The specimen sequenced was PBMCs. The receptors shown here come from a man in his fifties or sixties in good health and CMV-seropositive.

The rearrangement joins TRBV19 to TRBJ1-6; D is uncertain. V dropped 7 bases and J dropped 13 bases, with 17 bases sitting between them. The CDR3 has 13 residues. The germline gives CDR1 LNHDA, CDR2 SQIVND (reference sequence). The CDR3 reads CASTDGIYSPLHF. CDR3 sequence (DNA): TGTGCCAGTACAGACGGGATATACTCTCCCCTCCACTTT.

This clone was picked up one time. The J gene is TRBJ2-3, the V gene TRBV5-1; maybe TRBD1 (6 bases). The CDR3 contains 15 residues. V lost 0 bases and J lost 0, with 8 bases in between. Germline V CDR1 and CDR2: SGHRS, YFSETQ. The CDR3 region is CASSLEGVSTDTQYF. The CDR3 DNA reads TGCGCCAGCAGCTTGGAGGGGGTAAGCACAGATACGCAGTATTTT.

The CDR3 here is CASSESRGAEAFF. CDR3 bases: TGTGCCAGCAGTGAGTCCAGGGGGGCTGAAGCTTTCTTT. This chain connects TRBV6-1 to TRBJ1-1, with 7 bases lining up with TRBD1. From germline, CDR1 is MNHNS and CDR2 SASEGT. The junction had 4 bases not matched to a gene; V was cut back by 3 bases and J by 6 bases. This CDR3 region has 13 residues.

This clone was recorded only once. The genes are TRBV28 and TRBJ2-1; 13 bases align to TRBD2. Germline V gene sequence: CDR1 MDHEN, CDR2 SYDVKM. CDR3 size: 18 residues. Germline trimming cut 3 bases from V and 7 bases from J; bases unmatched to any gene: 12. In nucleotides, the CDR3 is TGTGCCAGCAGTTTTGGACTAGCGGGAGACTCTTCGGGAAATGAGCAGTTCTTC. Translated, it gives CASSFGLAGDSSGNEQFF.

Written as DNA, the CDR3 is TGTGCCAGCAGCGTAGGTACAGGGGAGTATAGCAATCAGCCCCAGCATTTT. This sequence encodes CASSVGTGEYSNQPQHF. This chain links TRBV9 with TRBJ1-5; 7 bases line up with TRBD1. The CDR3 has 17 amino acids. The V gene's germline CDR1 is SGDLS and CDR2 YYNGEE. Losses at the gene ends were 0 bases for V and 0 bases for J; bases not matched to a gene: 6.